These 28 T cell receptor beta chains were all obtained from the same sample, sequenced in a study of T cells in women clearing cervical HPV infection. The table came from immunoSEQ multiplex PCR; TCRdb's copy has only in-frame clones and leaves some out. The repertoire table contains tens of thousands of clones. Sequenced sample: blood buffy coat. The receptors here all came from a woman between 18 and 69 years old with a cervical HPV16 infection that either progressed to CIN3+ or cleared (not recorded which).

To note about this clone: The read ends 3 residues early relative to the CDR3; the germline J gene fills the gap. This chain links TRBV7-2 with TRBJ2-4, with TRBD1 matching over 11 bases. CDR1 is SGHTA and CDR2 is FQGNSA in the germline V gene. This CDR3 region has 12 residues. CDR3 residues: CASSRTGGAQYF. CDR3 DNA, as far as it was read: TGTGCCAGCAGCCGGACAGGGGGCGCT.

Comment on this clone: The CDR3 is cut off 3 residues early in the read; its end comes from the germline J gene. This chain joins TRBV19 and TRBJ1-4; a possible D gene is TRBD1 (6 bases). The V end lost 6 bases, the J end lost 4 bases, and 12 bases lay between the germline ends. The germline gives CDR1 LNHDA, CDR2 SQIVND (reference sequence). CDR3 length equals 14 residues. The chain's CDR3 is CASSWTEFNEKLFF. CDR3 DNA, as far as it was read: TGTGCCAGTAGCTGGACAGAGTTTAATGAAAAA.

A word on this clone: The read ends 3 residues before the CDR3 terminus; that terminus is restored from the germline J gene. The chain is built from TRBV15 and TRBJ2-7, with 8 bases that match TRBD2. Unmatched junction bases numbered 5, after V lost 2 bases and J lost 5 bases. This CDR3 contains 14 residues. In germline, CDR1 is LNHNV, CDR2 YYDKDF (reference sequence). CDR3 loop: CATSRPGTSHEQYF. Partial CDR3 DNA: TGTGCCACCAGCAGACCCGGGACTAGTCACGAG.

As for this clone: The observed sequence ends 3 residues before the CDR3 terminus, with the missing tail filled in from the germline J gene. The V gene is TRBV7-2, the J gene TRBJ1-6; tentatively, D is TRBD1 (6 bases). CDR3 length equals 14 residues. Germline CDR1 and CDR2: SGHTA and FQGNSA. V lost 2 bases and J lost 6, with 8 bases in between. CDR3 DNA, as far as it was read: TGTGCCAGCAGCTTAATAGGGGGTAATTCACCC. Translating it yields CASSLIGGNSP. The complete CDR3 reads CASSLIGGNSPLHF.

Note on this clone: With the read ending 3 residues before the CDR3 end, the germline J gene is used to fill in that end. The rearrangement uses TRBV2 and TRBJ2-2; 7 positions match TRBD2. Germline CDR1 is SNHLY and CDR2 is FYNNEI. V shed 10 bases and J 5 bases; nucleotides not matched to a gene: 7. This CDR3 comprises 13 residues. The CDR3 DNA, read in part, is TGTGCCACCGCGCCCGGGGGGACCGGGGAG. Amino acids: CATAPGGTGE. From start to end, the CDR3 is CATAPGGTGELFF.

Concerning this clone itself: The CDR3 goes on 3 residues after the read ends, and that part is filled in from the germline J gene. The rearrangement links TRBV5-1 to TRBJ1-6; D gene ambiguous. The V gene lost 0 bases and the J gene lost 9 bases, with 16 bases spanning the gap. The CDR3 totals 16 residues. Germline V gene sequence: CDR1 SGHRS, CDR2 YFSETQ. The CDR3 reads CASSLAMGSGASPLHF. CDR3 DNA (partial): TGCGCCAGCAGCTTGGCCATGGGTTCAGGAGCTTCACCC.

For this clone: The CDR3 end is not reached by the read, which stops 3 residues before it; the germline J gene fills it in. V usage is TRBV20-1 and J usage is TRBJ1-2; 8 bases fit TRBD1. The CDR3 covers 13 residues. The germline V gene encodes CDR1 DFQATT and CDR2 SNEGSKA (reference sequence). V shed 4 bases, J shed 0 bases, and the junction held 1 base outside the gene matches. Incomplete CDR3 DNA: TGCAGTGCTATGGGACAGGCTAACTATGGC. This translates into CSAMGQANYG. The complete CDR3 sequence is CSAMGQANYGYTF.

A remark on this clone: The CDR3 end lies 3 residues beyond the end of the read and is filled in from the germline J gene. This sequence joins TRBV7-2 and TRBJ2-5; D is possibly TRBD1 (5 bases). Trimming pared 5 bases from V and 6 bases from J, leaving 10 bases between. The germline V gene has CDR1 SGHTA and CDR2 FQGNSA. This CDR3 comprises 12 residues. This chain's CDR3 is CASSPDTQTQYF. CDR3 DNA, as far as it was read: TGTGCCAGCAGCCCGGACACTCAGACC.

As to this clone: Read sequence stops 3 residues before the CDR3 end, and the germline J gene provides the missing end. The chain joins TRBV12-3 or TRBV12-4 to TRBJ1-2, with D unresolved. V lost 5 bases and J 4 bases, leaving 14 bases between the germline ends. The CDR3 extends over 14 amino acids. CDR3 residues: CASSARLTPYGYTF. The DNA read from the CDR3 is TGTGCCAGCAGTGCCCGACTTACCCCCTATGGC.

A word on this clone: The DNA ends 3 residues before the CDR3 does, and the rest of the CDR3 is filled in from the germline J gene. This chain joins TRBV7-2 and TRBJ2-3, with 9 bases lining up with TRBD2. This CDR3 has 15 amino acids. Germline CDR1 reads SGHTA; CDR2 reads FQGNSA. J lost 6 bases, V lost 5 bases, and 9 bases had no gene match. The CDR3 reads CASSRSGRMWDTQYF. CDR3 DNA, as far as it was read: TGTGCCAGCAGCCGTAGCGGGAGAATGTGGGATACG.

Remarks on this clone: Coverage ceases 3 residues before the CDR3 finishes, and the germline J gene fills in the end. The rearrangement uses TRBV7-3 and TRBJ2-1; the match to TRBD2 covers 8 bases. CDR3 length: 14 amino acids. Trimming removed 4 bases from V and 7 bases from J; junction bases left unmatched: 6. Germline V gene data show CDR1 as SGHTA and CDR2 as FQGTGA. This CDR3 reads CASSSAGDRNEQFF. Partial CDR3 DNA: TGTGCCAGCAGCTCAGCGGGAGATAGGAATGAG.

Points on this clone: The read comes to an end 3 residues before the CDR3 does, leaving the germline J gene to fill in the end. The chain links TRBV5-6 to TRBJ1-6, with a tentative D call TRBD1 (6 bases). This CDR3 spans 14 amino acids. With 4 bases removed from V and 9 bases from J, the gap between germline ends came to 14 bases. Germline CDR1 reads SGHDT; CDR2 reads YYEEEE. CDR3 region: CASSPQGSGSPLHF. CDR3 DNA (partial): TGTGCCAGCAGCCCACAGGGAAGCGGTTCACCC.

As to this clone: The CDR3 end lies 3 residues beyond the end of the read and is filled in from the germline J gene. The rearrangement uses TRBV19 and TRBJ1-5; D might be TRBD1 (6 bases). Trimming stripped 7 bases from V and 0 bases from J, with 16 bases between. CDR1 and CDR2 from the germline V gene are LNHDA and SQIVND (reference sequence). CDR3 size: 16 residues. The CDR3 spells CASTDSQGYSNQPQHF. Incomplete CDR3 DNA: TGTGCCAGTACCGATTCCCAGGGGTATAGCAATCAGCCC.

CDR3 bases read: TGCGCCAGCAGGGGGGACACGAACACCGGGGAG. This sequence encodes CASRGDTNTGE. The entire CDR3 sequence reads CASRGDTNTGELFF. V and J are TRBV5-1 and TRBJ2-2; maybe TRBD1 (6 bases). Read coverage stops 3 residues before the CDR3 terminus; the germline J gene supplies the remainder. Germline V gene data show CDR1 as SGHRS and CDR2 as YFSETQ. The CDR3 consists of 14 residues. V gave up 5 bases and J gave up 0 bases, with 8 bases separating them. Looking up the rest from reference TRBV5-1 and TRBJ2-2 gives the full variable domain: KAGVTQTPRYLIKTRGQQVTLSCSPISGHRSVSWYQQTPGQGLQFLFEYFSETQRNKGNFPGRFSGRQFSNSRSEMNVSTLELGDSALYLCASRGDTNTGELFFGEGSRLTVL.

In the case of this clone: The CDR3 end is not reached by the read, which stops 3 residues before it; the germline J gene fills it in. The chain couples TRBV18 to TRBJ1-2; D uncertain. The CDR3 loop spans 15 amino acids. Trimming cost V 2 bases and J 3 bases, with 13 bases left between them. The germline gives CDR1 KGHSH, CDR2 LQKENI. CDR3 sequence: CASSPSASIDYGYTF. The covered CDR3 bases are TGTGCCAGCTCACCATCTGCGTCGATCGACTATGGC.

A word on this clone: The CDR3 is cut off 3 residues early in the read; its end comes from the germline J gene. The chain uses TRBV6-1 and TRBJ2-7; 10 bases line up with TRBD2. Germline V gives CDR1 MNHNS, CDR2 SASEGT. The CDR3 consists of 17 residues. V lost 1 base to trimming and J lost 2 bases; unmatched junction nucleotides: 8. The CDR3 spells CASSEVVGLAVTYEQYF. The sequenced CDR3 bases are TGTGCCAGCAGTGAAGTAGTTGGACTAGCGGTTACCTACGAG.

Comments on this clone: The read ends 3 residues before the CDR3 terminus; that terminus is restored from the germline J gene. The chain links TRBV5-4 to TRBJ2-1; perhaps TRBD2 as D (5 bases). Trimming took off 2 bases at V and 3 bases at J, with 15 bases between the two ends. The CDR3 sequence is 16 residues long. Germline V lookup: CDR1 SGHNT, CDR2 YYREEE (reference sequence). The CDR3 spells CASSFGVSLIYNEQFF. Partial CDR3 DNA: TGTGCCAGCAGCTTCGGGGTCTCCTTGATCTACAATGAG.

Comments on this clone: The read ends 3 residues shy of where the CDR3 ends; the end is completed using the germline J gene. This rearrangement joins TRBV28 to TRBJ1-4, with 8 positions matching TRBD1. V lost 4 bases, J lost 8 bases, and 12 bases stayed unmatched. The CDR3 extends over 16 amino acids. CDR1 MDHEN and CDR2 SYDVKM come from the germline V gene. The CDR3 loop is CASSSGGQGVGEKLFF. Partial CDR3 DNA: TGTGCCAGCAGTTCAGGTGGACAGGGTGTCGGGGAAAAA.

As to this clone: The read falls 3 residues short of the CDR3 end, and the missing part is taken from the germline J gene. The chain has TRBV7-9 and TRBJ1-1, with D hard to call. In germline, CDR1 is SEHNR, CDR2 FQNEAQ (reference sequence). The CDR3 has 15 residues. CDR3 DNA (partial): TGTGCCAGCAGCTTAGACCCCCCCCATCTAGAGACA. It specifies CASSLDPPHLET. The whole CDR3 sequence reads CASSLDPPHLETAFF.

As regards this clone: The read halts 3 residues ahead of the CDR3 end, with the missing end drawn from the germline J gene. The rearrangement uses TRBV7-8 and TRBJ1-6; TRBD1 matches 8 bases. This CDR3 has 18 residues. The V and J ends lost 5 bases and 0 bases, in that order; junction bases with no gene match: 9. Germline CDR1 SGHVS, CDR2 FQNEAQ. The covered CDR3 bases are TGTGCCAGCAGCCCCCGACAGGGGTTGGGCTCCTATAATTCACCC. This gives the protein CASSPRQGLGSYNSP. The complete CDR3 sequence is CASSPRQGLGSYNSPLHF.

Comment on this clone: The sequenced fragment ends 3 residues before the CDR3 boundary, so the rest is inferred from the germline J gene. V and J are TRBV5-1 and TRBJ1-1; no definite D call. The CDR3 length is 14 residues. V was pared by 2 bases and J by 6 bases, with 14 bases between. Germline CDR1 SGHRS, CDR2 YFSETQ. The CDR3 is CASSFAGGVAEAFF. CDR3 bases read: TGCGCCAGCAGCTTCGCCGGCGGGGTGGCTGAA.

Regarding this clone: The observed sequence ends 3 residues before the CDR3 terminus, with the missing tail filled in from the germline J gene. This chain uses TRBV12-3 or TRBV12-4 with TRBJ2-7, with D perhaps matching TRBD2 (7 bases). Trimming removed 5 bases from V and 4 bases from J, with 15 bases in between. The CDR3 is 14 amino acids. The CDR3 spells CASSGGGSRYEQYF. Incomplete CDR3 DNA: TGTGCCAGCAGTGGGGGCGGGAGTCGTTACGAG.

Of note for this clone: The read falls 3 residues short of the CDR3 end, and the missing part is taken from the germline J gene. The J gene is TRBJ2-7, the V gene TRBV5-5, with 8 bases matching TRBD2. The CDR3 is 15 residues long. Trimming removed 2 bases from V and 6 bases from J; junction bases left unmatched: 10. Germline V gene sequence: CDR1 SGHKS, CDR2 YYEKEE (reference sequence). The DNA read from the CDR3 is TGTGCCAGCAGCTTTTTTAGCGGGGTCCTGCGCGAG. Its translation: CASSFFSGVLRE. In full, the CDR3 is CASSFFSGVLREQYF.

A word on this clone: From the germline J gene comes the end of the CDR3, since the read stops 3 residues before it. The chain joins TRBV5-1 to TRBJ2-7; 9 nucleotides match TRBD1. The CDR3 totals 14 residues. From germline, CDR1 is SGHRS and CDR2 YFSETQ. Germline trimming cut 2 bases from V and 1 base from J; bases unmatched to any gene: 1. The CDR3 DNA, read in part, is TGCGCCAGCAGCTTACAGGGGGCGTCCTACGAG. It codes for CASSLQGASYE. The CDR3 as a whole reads CASSLQGASYEQYF.

Remarks on this clone: The CDR3 goes on 3 residues after the read ends, and that part is filled in from the germline J gene. The chain is built from TRBV20-1 and TRBJ2-1; D might be TRBD1 (7 bases). V was pared by 1 base and J by 8 bases, with 24 bases between. The germline V gene encodes CDR1 DFQATT and CDR2 SNEGSKA (reference sequence). The CDR3 length is 17 residues. The CDR3 protein is CSARGGDRHPDNHEQFF. CDR3 DNA (partial): TGCAGTGCTAGAGGCGGGGACAGACACCCGGACAACCATGAG.

As to this clone: The read ends 3 residues shy of where the CDR3 ends; the end is completed using the germline J gene. This chain uses TRBV11-2 with TRBJ2-1, with 7 bases matching TRBD2. This CDR3 is built from 15 residues. Unmatched junction bases numbered 7, after V lost 0 bases and J lost 8 bases. Germline loops: CDR1 SGHAT, CDR2 FQNNGV. The CDR3: CASSLDLRELDEQFF. The CDR3 bases that were read are TGTGCCAGCAGCTTAGATTTGCGGGAGCTGGATGAG.

The covered CDR3 bases are TGTGCCAGTAGTGTCTTGGGCGCGGGCGGGGAG. It specifies CASSVLGAGGE. The whole CDR3 sequence is CASSVLGAGGELFF. This chain uses TRBV19 with TRBJ2-2; TRBD2 is a possible D gene (5 bases). The CDR3 end lies 3 residues beyond the end of the read and is filled in from the germline J gene. The germline V gene encodes CDR1 LNHDA and CDR2 SQIVND (reference sequence). This CDR3 region has 14 residues. V gave up 5 bases and J gave up 7 bases, with 14 bases separating them.

A word on this clone: Read coverage stops 3 residues before the CDR3 terminus; the germline J gene supplies the remainder. This rearrangement joins TRBV23-1 to TRBJ1-2; D is perhaps TRBD1 (5 bases). TRBV23-1 falls under the ORF class, with uncertain function. CDR3 length: 18 amino acids. The chain's CDR3 is CASAEGILPDGSSYDYTF. The covered CDR3 bases are TGCGCCAGCGCCGAGGGGATTTTACCGGACGGAAGCTCCTACGAC.